The 30 T cell receptor beta chains listed next were all sequenced from one sample in a study of T cell responses to AZD1222 COVID-19 vaccine. Measured with immunoSEQ multiplex PCR; TCRdb has only the in-frame clones, and not every one. This table has approximately 200,000 clones, around 94% appearing once. Here the sequenced sample was peripheral blood, taken 28 days after the second dose of the MenACWY control vaccine. These receptors were taken from an adult who received the MenACWY meningococcal vaccine as a control.

The V gene is TRBV6-1, the J gene TRBJ2-7; D gene ambiguous. Germline CDR1 reads MNHNS; CDR2 reads SASEGT. Trimming removed 3 bases at V and 6 bases at J, with 9 bases between. The CDR3 is made up of 12 amino acids. CDR3 bases: TGTGCCAGCAGTGATTCCGGGTTCGAGCAGTACTTC. The encoded protein is CASSDSGFEQYF.

The chain joins TRBV11-2 to TRBJ1-1; D ambiguous. This CDR3 comprises 14 residues. The germline V and J ends were trimmed by 5 bases and 1 base, with 11 bases remaining between them. Looked up from germline, CDR1 is SGHAT and CDR2 is FQNNGV. CDR3 residues: CASSPRRGNTEAFF. The CDR3 DNA follows: TGTGCCAGCAGCCCGAGGCGGGGGAACACTGAAGCTTTCTTT.

This sequence joins TRBV20-1 and TRBJ2-2; a weak D match, TRBD2 (5 bases). Germline V gene lookup returns CDR1 DFQATT and CDR2 SNEGSKA (reference sequence). The CDR3 is 18 residues long. V was trimmed by 3 bases and J by 5 bases, leaving 25 bases between them. The CDR3 bases are TGCAGTGCTAGTGCCGTCAATGTGCGGGTGCTCAAGACCGGGGAGCTGTTTTTT. Its translation: CSASAVNVRVLKTGELFF.

This chain connects TRBV18 to TRBJ2-5, with 9 bases fitting TRBD1. The CDR3 sequence is 16 residues long. The ends lost 3 bases at V and 5 bases at J; junction bases unmatched: 10. Germline lookup yields CDR1 KGHSH and CDR2 LQKENI. The CDR3 nucleotides are TGTGCCAGCTCACCTCCCGGACAGGGGACGTTTGAGACCCAGTACTTC. Protein sequence: CASSPPGQGTFETQYF. The full variable domain, its missing parts supplied by reference TRBV18 and TRBJ2-5, is NAGVMQNPRHLVRRRGQEARLRCSPMKGHSHVYWYRQLPEEGLKFMVYLQKENIIDESGMPKERFSAEFPKEGPSILRIQQVVRGDSAAYFCASSPPGQGTFETQYFGPGTRLLVL.

The rearrangement joins TRBV6-5 to TRBJ2-7, with D perhaps matching TRBD1 (6 bases). The germline V gene encodes CDR1 MNHEY and CDR2 SVGAGI. This CDR3 region has 15 residues. Between the trimmed V and J ends, which lost 8 bases and 4 bases, there was a span of 21 bases. CDR3 sequence (DNA): TGTGCCAGCCGGTCAATCAGGCAGGGGCGGTACGAGCAGTACTTC. Translating it yields CASRSIRQGRYEQYF.

CDR3 in DNA: TGTGCCAGCAGTGTGGAAGCGGGCTCCTACAATGAGCAGTTCTTC. It encodes CASSVEAGSYNEQFF. This chain connects TRBV6-4 to TRBJ2-1, with D perhaps matching TRBD2 (6 bases). CDR1 is MRHNA, CDR2 SNTAGT, per germline. The length of the CDR3 is 15 residues. The germline V and J ends were trimmed by 4 bases and 0 bases, with 10 bases remaining between them.

The chain recombines TRBV21-1 with TRBJ1-4; TRBD1 was called by the table and not checked on the DNA. TRBV21-1 is described as a pseudogene. The CDR3 loop spans 19 amino acids. The CDR3 DNA reads TGTGCCAGCAGCAAAGCGTCAGGGATGAGGAATGACGCTAATGAAAAACTGTTTTTT. Amino acid sequence: CASSKASGMRNDANEKLFF.

The chain employs TRBV24-1 and TRBJ2-2; D is uncertain. Germline V lookup: CDR1 KGHDR, CDR2 SFDVKD. V was clipped by 3 bases and J by 2 bases, with 9 bases between them. This CDR3 has 15 residues. The CDR3 loop is CATSDHRGNTGELFF. The CDR3 bases are TGTGCCACCAGTGATCACAGAGGCAACACCGGGGAGCTGTTTTTT.

The chain combines TRBV30 with TRBJ2-5; 8 nucleotides align to TRBD1. Germline V CDR1 and CDR2: GTSNPN, SVGIG (reference sequence). This CDR3 is 14 amino acids long. V shed 8 bases and J 4 bases; nucleotides not matched to a gene: 12. As DNA, the CDR3 is TGTGCCGGTTCTTATACAGGGGGACGAGAGACCCAGTACTTC. Residues: CAGSYTGGRETQYF.

As regards this clone: Other nucleotide sequences in the sample specify the same CDR3. The chain combines TRBV28 with TRBJ1-1; TRBD1 agrees at 8 bases. V lost 4 bases, J lost 2 bases, and 3 bases stayed unmatched. The CDR3 loop spans 14 amino acids. In germline, CDR1 is MDHEN, CDR2 SYDVKM. The CDR3 DNA sequence: TGTGCCAGCAGTTCAGGACAGGGAAACACTGAAGCTTTCTTT. Its translation is CASSSGQGNTEAFF. The whole variable domain, filled in from reference TRBV28 and TRBJ1-1, reads DVKVTQSSRYLVKRTGEKVFLECVQDMDHENMFWYRQDPGLGLRLIYFSYDVKMKEKGDIPEGYSVSREKKERFSLILESASTNQTSMYLCASSSGQGNTEAFFGQGTRLTVV.

The chain carries TRBV18 and TRBJ2-7, with TRBD2 identical over 8 bases. The CDR3 loop spans 15 amino acids. CDR1 is KGHSH, CDR2 LQKENI, per germline. V lost 6 bases to trimming and J lost 1 base; unmatched junction nucleotides: 8. CDR3 DNA sequence: TGTGCCAGCTCCTCCGGGGGGGACCAATCCTACGAGCAGTACTTC. Its translation: CASSSGGDQSYEQYF.

Of note for this clone: Other DNA sequences of this sample code for an identical CDR3. Written as DNA, the CDR3 is TGTGCCAGCTCACCACCAAGCACAGATACGCAGTATTTT. It is translated as CASSPPSTDTQYF. The J gene is TRBJ2-3, the V gene TRBV18; unclear D gene. Trimming pared 0 bases from V and 0 bases from J, leaving 1 base between. Germline CDR1 and CDR2: KGHSH and LQKENI. The length of the CDR3 is 13 residues.

The sample holds a few counts of this clone. The V and J genes are TRBV29-1 and TRBJ1-2, with 7 bases matching TRBD1. Germline V gene data show CDR1 as SQVTM and CDR2 as ANQGSEA. The CDR3 has 13 residues. With V trimmed by 3 bases and J by 4 bases, 5 bases remained unmatched. The CDR3 here is CSVEQQGPYGYTF. The CDR3 nucleotides are TGCAGCGTTGAGCAACAGGGGCCCTATGGCTACACCTTC.

This rearrangement joins TRBV28 to TRBJ2-7; D uncertain. The germline V gene encodes CDR1 MDHEN and CDR2 SYDVKM. V lost 6 bases and J lost 2, with 11 bases in between. The CDR3 has 13 residues. The CDR3 nucleotides are TGTGCCAGCAGCCCGGTGCGACCCTACGAGCAGTACTTC. It is translated as CASSPVRPYEQYF.

The V call is TRBV7-8, the J call TRBJ2-7; 14 bases line up with TRBD2. Per germline, CDR1 SGHVS and CDR2 FQNEAQ. Trimming at V came to 5 bases and at J to 6 bases, leaving 3 bases not matched to a gene. This CDR3 is built from 14 residues. The CDR3 region is CASSMGLAGVEQYF. The CDR3 DNA sequence: TGTGCCAGCAGCATGGGACTAGCGGGGGTCGAGCAGTACTTC. Combining the CDR3 with reference TRBV7-8 and TRBJ2-7 gives the whole variable domain GAGVSQSPRYKVAKRGQDVALRCDPISGHVSLFWYQQALGQGPEFLTYFQNEAQLDKSGLPSDRFFAERPEGSVSTLKIQRTQQEDSAVYLCASSMGLAGVEQYFGPGTRLTVT.

V is TRBV7-3 and J is TRBJ2-7, with 7 bases fitting TRBD2. This CDR3 comprises 14 residues. After removal of 5 bases from V and 2 bases from J, the junction contained 6 bases not matched to a gene. CDR1 is SGHTA, CDR2 FQGTGA, per germline. The CDR3 reads CASSPAAGTYEQYF. The DNA of the CDR3 is TGTGCCAGCAGCCCAGCAGCGGGAACCTACGAGCAGTACTTC.

CDR3 DNA: TGTGCCAGCAGTGGGGAGAAGGGGGCGGACACTGAAGCTTTCTTT. Encoded protein: CASSGEKGADTEAFF. This chain uses TRBV28 with TRBJ1-1; 7 bases line up with TRBD1. Germline trimming cut 5 bases from V and 3 bases from J; bases unmatched to any gene: 9. Per germline, CDR1 MDHEN and CDR2 SYDVKM. This CDR3 comprises 15 residues.

The chain employs TRBV29-1 and TRBJ2-2; tentatively, D is TRBD1 (6 bases). Trimming took off 0 bases at V and 4 bases at J, with 15 bases between the two ends. This CDR3 is built from 16 residues. Germline values: CDR1 SQVTM, CDR2 ANQGSEA. The CDR3 sequence: CSVEDLRGGFTGELFF. Written as DNA, the CDR3 is TGCAGCGTTGAAGATCTGCGAGGGGGTTTCACCGGGGAGCTGTTTTTT.

CDR3 sequence: CASSRGTGNQPQHF. CDR3 nucleotide sequence: TGTGCCAGCAGTCGGGGGACAGGCAATCAGCCCCAGCATTTT. The chain uses TRBV6-5 and TRBJ1-5; TRBD1 matches at 7 bases. V lost 5 bases to trimming and J lost 2 bases; unmatched junction nucleotides: 3. The length of the CDR3 is 14 residues. Germline V gene lookup returns CDR1 MNHEY and CDR2 SVGAGI.

V is TRBV28 and J is TRBJ1-5, with D hard to call. The germline gives CDR1 MDHEN, CDR2 SYDVKM. The length of the CDR3 is 14 residues. The V end was cut by 3 bases, the J end by 2 bases, with 8 bases between. The CDR3 region is CASSFSRGNQPQHF. In DNA, the CDR3 is TGTGCCAGCAGTTTTTCCCGCGGCAATCAGCCCCAGCATTTT.

The chain combines TRBV2 with TRBJ1-5, with D tentatively TRBD1 (6 bases). CDR1 is SNHLY and CDR2 is FYNNEI in the germline V gene. The V gene lost 4 bases and the J gene lost 4 bases, with 11 bases spanning the gap. The CDR3 length is 14 residues. The CDR3 sequence: CASSGGQPNQPQHF. In DNA, the CDR3 is TGTGCCAGCAGTGGGGGGCAGCCGAATCAGCCCCAGCATTTT.

This CDR3 is CATSDAAGPGNTIYF. CDR3 DNA: TGTGCCACCAGTGATGCTGCGGGGCCCGGAAACACCATATATTTT. This chain connects TRBV24-1 to TRBJ1-3; possible D gene TRBD1, 5 bases. Germline-derived CDR1 and CDR2 are KGHDR and SFDVKD. The CDR3 spans 15 residues. Trimming cost V 3 bases and J 4 bases, with 12 bases left between them.

The chain recombines TRBV19 with TRBJ1-3; D call uncertain. The germline V gene encodes CDR1 LNHDA and CDR2 SQIVND (reference sequence). This CDR3 contains 14 residues. Deletions cut 7 bases from V and 0 bases from J, with 10 bases between. For the CDR3, the DNA is TGTGCCAGTACGTCGTCCATCTCTGGAAACACCATATATTTT. Residues: CASTSSISGNTIYF.

The chain has TRBV28 and TRBJ2-3, with 7 bases aligning to TRBD2. Germline CDR1 MDHEN, CDR2 SYDVKM. The CDR3 extends over 19 amino acids. Trimming removed 1 base from V and 1 base from J; junction bases left unmatched: 14. The CDR3 spells CASSLLSGVGESGTDTQYF. The DNA of the CDR3 is TGTGCCAGCAGTTTATTAAGCGGGGTCGGGGAGTCAGGCACAGATACGCAGTATTTT.

This clone was counted a single time. The chain employs TRBV4-1 and TRBJ2-1; D not certain. This CDR3 has 14 amino acids. Germline lookup yields CDR1 MGHRA and CDR2 YSYEKL. V gave up 1 base and J gave up 4 bases, with 8 bases separating them. The chain's CDR3 is CASSQGGGYNEQFF. The CDR3 bases are TGCGCCAGCAGCCAAGGCGGCGGATACAATGAGCAGTTCTTC.

The genes are TRBV28 and TRBJ1-5, with D perhaps TRBD1 (6 bases). With 6 bases removed from V and 0 bases from J, the gap between germline ends came to 9 bases. The CDR3 covers 14 residues. The germline CDR1 and CDR2 sequences are MDHEN and SYDVKM. The CDR3 reads CASRQGYSNQPQHF. As DNA, the CDR3 is TGTGCCAGCAGACAGGGTTATAGCAATCAGCCCCAGCATTTT.

The chain combines TRBV30 with TRBJ2-1, with D unclear. Between the trimmed V and J ends, which lost 1 base and 3 bases, there was a span of 7 bases. This CDR3 region has 13 residues. CDR1 is GTSNPN and CDR2 is SVGIG in the germline V gene (reference sequence). The CDR3 is CAWSAHGYNEQFF. CDR3 nucleotides: TGTGCCTGGAGTGCGCATGGCTACAATGAGCAGTTCTTC.

The chain couples TRBV18 to TRBJ2-3, with D perhaps matching TRBD2 (5 bases). Germline V gene sequence: CDR1 KGHSH, CDR2 LQKENI. The CDR3 loop spans 17 amino acids. Trimming pared 3 bases from V and 0 bases from J, leaving 16 bases between. The CDR3 region is CASSPKRLSSSTDTQYF. DNA of the CDR3: TGTGCCAGCTCACCCAAACGACTATCTTCTAGCACAGATACGCAGTATTTT.

The chain joins TRBV7-2 to TRBJ2-5; D possibly corresponds to TRBD1 (5 bases). Trimming removed 4 bases at V and 5 bases at J, with 17 bases between. The CDR3 extends over 15 amino acids. From germline, CDR1 is SGHTA and CDR2 FQGNSA. CDR3 DNA sequence: TGTGCCAGCAGCTACGGAACAGGTCATTCGGAGACCCAGTACTTC. Translated, it gives CASSYGTGHSETQYF.

The chain employs TRBV2 and TRBJ2-1, with 7 bases that match TRBD1. This CDR3 is built from 15 residues. V lost 6 bases to trimming and J lost 0 bases; unmatched junction nucleotides: 5. Germline values: CDR1 SNHLY, CDR2 FYNNEI. DNA for the CDR3: TGTGCCAGCAGCAAGGACAGGAGCTCCTACAATGAGCAGTTCTTC. Translating it yields CASSKDRSSYNEQFF.